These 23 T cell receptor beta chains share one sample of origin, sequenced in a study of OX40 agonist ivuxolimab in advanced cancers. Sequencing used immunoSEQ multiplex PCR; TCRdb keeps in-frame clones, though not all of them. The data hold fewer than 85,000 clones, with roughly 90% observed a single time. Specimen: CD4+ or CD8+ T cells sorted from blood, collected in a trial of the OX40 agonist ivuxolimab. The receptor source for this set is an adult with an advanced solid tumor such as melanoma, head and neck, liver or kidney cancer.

CDR3 DNA: TGTGCCAGCACCCGAGGCTTTCGCGATGGCTACACCTTC. This encodes CASTRGFRDGYTF. The genes are TRBV28 and TRBJ1-2; D unclear. Germline assignment: CDR1 MDHEN and CDR2 SYDVKM. The CDR3 contains 13 residues. Trimming removed 7 bases from V and 6 bases from J, with 15 bases in between.

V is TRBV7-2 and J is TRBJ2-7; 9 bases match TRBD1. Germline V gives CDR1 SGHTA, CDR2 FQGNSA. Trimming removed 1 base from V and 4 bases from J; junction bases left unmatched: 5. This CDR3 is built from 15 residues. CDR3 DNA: TGTGCCAGCAGCTTAGAAGGGACAGGGTTGTACGAGCAGTACTTC. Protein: CASSLEGTGLYEQYF.

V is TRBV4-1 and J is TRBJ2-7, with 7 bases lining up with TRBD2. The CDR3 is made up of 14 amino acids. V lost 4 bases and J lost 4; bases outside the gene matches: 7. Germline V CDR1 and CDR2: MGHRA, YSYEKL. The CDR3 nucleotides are TGCGCCAGCAGCCCCACCGGGACTATTTACGAGCAGTACTTC. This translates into CASSPTGTIYEQYF.

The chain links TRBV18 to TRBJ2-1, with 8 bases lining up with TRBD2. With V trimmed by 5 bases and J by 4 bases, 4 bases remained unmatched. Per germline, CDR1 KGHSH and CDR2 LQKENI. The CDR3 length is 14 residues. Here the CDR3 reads CASSGSGGYNEQFF. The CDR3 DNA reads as TGTGCCAGCTCAGGGTCGGGAGGGTACAATGAGCAGTTCTTC.

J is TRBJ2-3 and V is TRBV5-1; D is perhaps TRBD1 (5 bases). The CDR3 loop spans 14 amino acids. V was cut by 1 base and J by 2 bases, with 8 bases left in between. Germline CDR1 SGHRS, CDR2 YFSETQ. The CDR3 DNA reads TGCGCCAGCAGCTTGCGCAGGGTCACAGATACGCAGTATTTT. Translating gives CASSLRRVTDTQYF.

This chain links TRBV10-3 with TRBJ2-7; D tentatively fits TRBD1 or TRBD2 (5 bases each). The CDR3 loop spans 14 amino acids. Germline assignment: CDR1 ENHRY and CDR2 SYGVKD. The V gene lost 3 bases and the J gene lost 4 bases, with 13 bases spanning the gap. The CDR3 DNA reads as TGTGCCATCAGTGAAGGGACCGGCGGGTACGAGCAGTACTTC. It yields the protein CAISEGTGGYEQYF.

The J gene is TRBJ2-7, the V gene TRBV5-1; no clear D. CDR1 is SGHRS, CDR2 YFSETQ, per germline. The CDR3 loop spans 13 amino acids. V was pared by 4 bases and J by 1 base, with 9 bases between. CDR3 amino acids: CASSVRVSYEQYF. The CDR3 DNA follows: TGCGCCAGCAGCGTCCGGGTGTCCTACGAGCAGTACTTC.

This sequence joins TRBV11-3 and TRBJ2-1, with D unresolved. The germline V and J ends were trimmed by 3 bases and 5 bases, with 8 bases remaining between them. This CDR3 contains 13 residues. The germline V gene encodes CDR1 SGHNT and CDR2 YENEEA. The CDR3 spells CASSLNRNNEQFF. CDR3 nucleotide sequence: TGTGCCAGCAGCTTGAACAGAAACAATGAGCAGTTCTTC.

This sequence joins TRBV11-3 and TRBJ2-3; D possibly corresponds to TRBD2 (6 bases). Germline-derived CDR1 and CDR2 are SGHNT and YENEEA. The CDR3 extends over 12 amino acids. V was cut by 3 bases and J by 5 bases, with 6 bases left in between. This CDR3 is CASSFSGDTQYF. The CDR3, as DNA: TGTGCCAGCAGCTTTAGCGGAGATACGCAGTATTTT.

CDR3: CASSLVPIPSSYNEQFF. The CDR3, as DNA: TGCGCCAGCAGCTTGGTCCCGATCCCTAGCTCCTACAATGAGCAGTTCTTC. This rearrangement joins TRBV5-1 to TRBJ2-1; no firm D call. Trimming shortened V by 0 bases and J by 0 bases, and 13 bases separated the two germline ends. Looked up from germline, CDR1 is SGHRS and CDR2 is YFSETQ. The CDR3 is made up of 17 amino acids.

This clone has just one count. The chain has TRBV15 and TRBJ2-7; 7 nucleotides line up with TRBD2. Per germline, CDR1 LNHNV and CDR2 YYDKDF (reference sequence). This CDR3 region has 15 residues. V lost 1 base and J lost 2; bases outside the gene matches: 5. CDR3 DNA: TGTGCCACCAGCAGAGTGGCGGGAGATCCCTACGAGCAGTACTTC. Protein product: CATSRVAGDPYEQYF.

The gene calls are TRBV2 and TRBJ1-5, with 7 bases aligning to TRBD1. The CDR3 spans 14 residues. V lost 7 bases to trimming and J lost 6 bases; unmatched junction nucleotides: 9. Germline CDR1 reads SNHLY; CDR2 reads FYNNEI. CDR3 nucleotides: TGTGCCAGCACCCCGACAGGGTTTGGTCAGCCCCAGCATTTT. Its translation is CASTPTGFGQPQHF.

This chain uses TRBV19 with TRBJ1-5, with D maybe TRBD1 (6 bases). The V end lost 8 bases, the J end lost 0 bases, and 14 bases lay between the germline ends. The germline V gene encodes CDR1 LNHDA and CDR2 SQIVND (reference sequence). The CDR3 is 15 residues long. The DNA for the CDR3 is TGTGCCAGTCCCAGGGACACCAATAGCAATCAGCCCCAGCATTTT. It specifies CASPRDTNSNQPQHF.

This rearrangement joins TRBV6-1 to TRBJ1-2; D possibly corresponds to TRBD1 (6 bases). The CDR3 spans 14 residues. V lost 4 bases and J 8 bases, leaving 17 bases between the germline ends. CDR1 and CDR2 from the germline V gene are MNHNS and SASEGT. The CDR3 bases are TGTGCCAGCAGTGTACCGGGGGGCTTGAGCGGCTACACCTTC. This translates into CASSVPGGLSGYTF.

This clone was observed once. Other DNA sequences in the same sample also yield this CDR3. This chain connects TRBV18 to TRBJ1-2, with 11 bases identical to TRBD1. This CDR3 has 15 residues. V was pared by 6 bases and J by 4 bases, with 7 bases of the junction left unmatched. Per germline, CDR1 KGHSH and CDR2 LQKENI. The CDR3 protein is CASSPGTGGSYGYTF. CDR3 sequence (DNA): TGTGCCAGCTCTCCCGGGACAGGGGGGAGCTATGGCTACACCTTC.

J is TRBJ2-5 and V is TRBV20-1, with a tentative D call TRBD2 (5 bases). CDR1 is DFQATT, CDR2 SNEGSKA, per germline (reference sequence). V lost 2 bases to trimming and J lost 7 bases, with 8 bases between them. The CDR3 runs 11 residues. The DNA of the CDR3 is TGCAGTGCTAGACTAGCTGCGACCCAGTACTTC. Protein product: CSARLAATQYF.

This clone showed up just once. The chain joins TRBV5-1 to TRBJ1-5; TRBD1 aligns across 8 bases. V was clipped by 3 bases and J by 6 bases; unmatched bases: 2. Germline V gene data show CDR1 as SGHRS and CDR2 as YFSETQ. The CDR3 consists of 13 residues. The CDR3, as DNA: TGCGCCAGCAGCTGGGGGACAGGTCAGCCCCAGCATTTT. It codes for CASSWGTGQPQHF.

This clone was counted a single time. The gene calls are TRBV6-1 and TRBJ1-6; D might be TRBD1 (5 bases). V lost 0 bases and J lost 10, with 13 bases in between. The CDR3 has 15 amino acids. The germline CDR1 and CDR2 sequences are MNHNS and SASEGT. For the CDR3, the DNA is TGTGCCAGCAGTGAAGCGGGGACCTCACAGTCACCCCTCCACTTT. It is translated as CASSEAGTSQSPLHF.

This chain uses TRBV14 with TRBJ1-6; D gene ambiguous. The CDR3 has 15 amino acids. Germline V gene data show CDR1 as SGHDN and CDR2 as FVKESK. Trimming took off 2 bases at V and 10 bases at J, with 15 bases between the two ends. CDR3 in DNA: TGTGCCAGCAGCCAACTCGGACGCCCGGAGTCACCCCTCCACTTT. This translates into CASSQLGRPESPLHF.

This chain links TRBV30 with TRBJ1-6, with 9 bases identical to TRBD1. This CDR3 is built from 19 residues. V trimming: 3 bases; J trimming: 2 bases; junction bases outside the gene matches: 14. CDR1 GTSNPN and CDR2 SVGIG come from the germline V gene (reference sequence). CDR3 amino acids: CAWSPTNLQGAAYNSPLHF. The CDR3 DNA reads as TGTGCCTGGAGCCCAACAAATTTACAGGGGGCTGCCTATAATTCACCCCTCCACTTT.

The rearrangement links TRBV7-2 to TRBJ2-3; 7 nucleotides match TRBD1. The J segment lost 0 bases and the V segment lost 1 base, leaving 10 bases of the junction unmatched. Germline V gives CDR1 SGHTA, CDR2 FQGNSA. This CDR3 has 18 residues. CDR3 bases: TGTGCCAGCAGCTTAGAGCCTCGAGGGGGCCCCAGCACAGATACGCAGTATTTT. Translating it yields CASSLEPRGGPSTDTQYF.

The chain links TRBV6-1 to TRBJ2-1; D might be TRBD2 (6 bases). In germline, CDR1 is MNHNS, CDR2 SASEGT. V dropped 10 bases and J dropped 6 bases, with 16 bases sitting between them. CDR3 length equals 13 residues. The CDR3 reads CAKKGGLGNEQFF. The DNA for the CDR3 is TGTGCCAAAAAGGGAGGATTAGGCAATGAGCAGTTCTTC.

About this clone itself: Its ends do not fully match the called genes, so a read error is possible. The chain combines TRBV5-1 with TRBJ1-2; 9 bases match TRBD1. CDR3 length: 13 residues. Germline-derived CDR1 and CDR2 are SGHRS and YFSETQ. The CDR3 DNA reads TGTGCCAGCGGGGACAGGGCAGCCTATGGCTACACCTTC. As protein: CASGDRAAYGYTF.